Below, 8 T cell receptor beta chains from the same sample are listed, as sequenced in a study of blood T cell repertoires in COVID-19. The protocol was immunoSEQ multiplex PCR, while the TCRdb copy is restricted to in-frame clones and leaves out a portion. This repertoire shows about 380,000 clones, 70% to 85% found once; its top ten account for roughly 1.2%. The sample comprised peripheral blood. These receptors all stem from a human donor with acute or convalescent COVID-19. The donor label of this sample is uncertain.

This clone was observed a few times. This rearrangement joins TRBV7-9 to TRBJ1-6; 7 bases are a match to TRBD1. Looked up from germline, CDR1 is SEHNR and CDR2 is FQNEAQ (reference sequence). There are 14 residues in the CDR3. J was trimmed by 7 bases and V by 5 bases; bases with no gene match: 5. In DNA, the CDR3 is TGTGCCAGCAGCGAGGACAGGAGCAATTCACCCCTCCACTTT. Translating gives CASSEDRSNSPLHF.

V usage is TRBV4-1 and J usage is TRBJ1-1; 8 bases are a match to TRBD1. Germline trimming cut 3 bases from V and 6 bases from J; bases unmatched to any gene: 12. This CDR3 has 16 amino acids. Germline V gene sequence: CDR1 MGHRA, CDR2 YSYEKL. The CDR3 DNA sequence: TGCGCCAGCAGCCAGGAAGGGACAGGCAAGAGGGCTGAAGCTTTCTTT. It is translated as CASSQEGTGKRAEAFF.

This chain links TRBV3-1 (or the pseudogene TRBV3-2) with TRBJ1-4; D is unresolved. Germline V gives CDR1 LGHDT, CDR2 YNNKEL (reference sequence). The CDR3 totals 18 residues. Trimming removed 1 base at V and 5 bases at J, with 20 bases between. The CDR3 region has the DNA TGTGCCAGCAGCCAAGTAATAGGAGGGTCAGGTGGAAATGAAAAACTGTTTTTT. Translating gives CASSQVIGGSGGNEKLFF.

CDR3 in DNA: TGTGCCAGCAGTCCCAGGGGGCTAAGATCCATTCTAGCCAAAAACATTCAGTACTTC. Translated, it gives CASSPRGLRSILAKNIQYF. The V and J genes are TRBV28 and TRBJ2-4, with TRBD1 identical over 8 bases. V lost 5 bases, J lost 0 bases, and 15 bases stayed unmatched. CDR1 and CDR2 (germline): MDHEN, SYDVKM. This CDR3 contains 19 residues.

V gene TRBV6-5 combines with J gene TRBJ1-2; D is unresolved. Germline V gene sequence: CDR1 MNHEY, CDR2 SVGAGI. CDR3 length: 13 residues. V shed 0 bases and J shed 6 bases, with 8 bases lying between them. The DNA of the CDR3 is TGTGCCAGCAGTTACTCGAACCGGGATGGCTACACCTTC. Amino acids: CASSYSNRDGYTF.

The chain recombines TRBV7-2 with TRBJ1-1; 7 bases agree with TRBD1. With 5 bases clipped from V and 3 bases from J, the junction kept 12 bases outside the gene matches. In germline, CDR1 is SGHTA, CDR2 FQGNSA. The CDR3 runs to 16 residues. CDR3 in DNA: TGTGCCAGCAGCCCAGGGGGGTCTTTCGCGGACACTGAAGCTTTCTTT. Translation gives CASSPGGSFADTEAFF. Filled out from reference TRBV7-2 and TRBJ1-1, the complete variable domain reads GAGVSQSPSNKVTEKGKDVELRCDPISGHTALYWYRQSLGQGLEFLIYFQGNSAPDKSGLPSDRFSAERTGGSVSTLTIQRTQQEDSAVYLCASSPGGSFADTEAFFGQGTRLTVV.

Points on this clone: Within the sample, other DNA sequences also encode this same CDR3. The chain links TRBV7-8 to TRBJ1-6; tentative D call: TRBD1 (5 bases). V was cut by 1 base and J by 7 bases, with 5 bases left in between. CDR3 length: 13 residues. Per germline, CDR1 SGHVS and CDR2 FQNEAQ. This CDR3 reads CASSLGGNSPLHF. The CDR3 nucleotides read TGTGCCAGCAGCTTAGGGGGCAATTCACCCCTCCACTTT.

This clone was recorded only once. The chain is built from TRBV5-1 and TRBJ1-2; no reliable D call. The CDR3 has 18 residues. Germline lookup yields CDR1 SGHRS and CDR2 YFSETQ. Trimming removed 5 bases at V and 4 bases at J, with 27 bases between. The CDR3, as DNA: TGCGCCAGCAGTCCAAGGTCCGTTTCTAGTTCAGTTCCCTATGGCTACACCTTC. Protein product: CASSPRSVSSSVPYGYTF. Based on the CDR3 plus reference TRBV5-1 and TRBJ1-2, the full variable domain is KAGVTQTPRYLIKTRGQQVTLSCSPISGHRSVSWYQQTPGQGLQFLFEYFSETQRNKGNFPGRFSGRQFSNSRSEMNVSTLELGDSALYLCASSPRSVSSSVPYGYTFGSGTRLTVV.